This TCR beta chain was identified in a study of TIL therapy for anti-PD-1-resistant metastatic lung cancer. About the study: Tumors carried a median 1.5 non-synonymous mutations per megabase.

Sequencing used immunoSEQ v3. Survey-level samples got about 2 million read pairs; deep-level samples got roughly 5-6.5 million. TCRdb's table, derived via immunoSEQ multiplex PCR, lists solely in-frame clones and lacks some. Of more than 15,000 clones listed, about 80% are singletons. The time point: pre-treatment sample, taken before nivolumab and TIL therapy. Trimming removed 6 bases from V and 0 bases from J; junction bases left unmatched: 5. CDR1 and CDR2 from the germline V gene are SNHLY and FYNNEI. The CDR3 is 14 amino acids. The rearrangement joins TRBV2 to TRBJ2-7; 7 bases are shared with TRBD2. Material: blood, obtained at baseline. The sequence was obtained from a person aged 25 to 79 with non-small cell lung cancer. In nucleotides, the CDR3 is TGTGCCAGCAGCTGGGGGGGAGGCTCCTACGAGCAGTACTTC. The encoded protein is CASSWGGGSYEQYF.